These T cell receptor beta chains were read from a single sample in a study of human T cells and chemical hapten exposure. TCRdb passed the RACE reads through MiXCR, listing each CDR3 protein once. The sample contains some 80,000 distinct CDR3 sequences, under 14% of which appear only once. Sequencing was performed on whole blood, taken in connection with sensitization to the hapten diphenylcyclopropenone (DPC). The receptors come from a man between 18 and 35 years old with alopecia areata. Some clones in this sample may be carry-over from other donors' samples. Both conserved end residues are part of each CDR3. Fields, in order: clone size, V gene, J gene, D gene, CDR3 protein, CDR3 DNA. The D gene is left open where the match is weak. Clone size, where shown, is once, few, many, or a class for clones that have expanded.

clone_size: few
v_call: TRBV19
j_call: TRBJ1-6
d_call: NA
cdr3_aa: CASKETDNSPLHF
cdr3_nt: TGTGCCAGTAAGGAGACAGATAATTCACCCCTCCACTTT

clone_size: NA
v_call: TRBV2
j_call: TRBJ2-7
d_call: NA
cdr3_aa: CASMMGYEQYF
cdr3_nt: TGTGCCAGCATGATGGGTTACGAGCAGTACTTC

clone_size: many
v_call: TRBV29-1
j_call: TRBJ2-6
d_call: NA
cdr3_aa: CSVVSGANVLTF
cdr3_nt: TGCAGCGTTGTCTCTGGGGCCAACGTCCTGACTTTC

clone_size: many
v_call: TRBV12-5
j_call: TRBJ1-1
d_call: NA
cdr3_aa: CASGLRTDEAFF
cdr3_nt: TGTGCTAGTGGTTTGAGAACAGATGAAGCTTTCTTT

clone_size: NA
v_call: TRBV6-6
j_call: TRBJ1-4
d_call: NA
cdr3_aa: CASSWDGNEKLFF
cdr3_nt: TGTGCCAGCAGCTGGGACGGGAATGAAAAACTGTTTTTT

clone_size: many
v_call: TRBV4-1
j_call: TRBJ1-1
d_call: TRBD1
cdr3_aa: CASSRSGQGIAEAFF
cdr3_nt: TGCGCCAGCAGCCGAAGCGGACAGGGAATCGCTGAAGCTTTCTTT

clone_size: many
v_call: TRBV9
j_call: TRBJ1-1
d_call: NA
cdr3_aa: CASSVGDGEAFF
cdr3_nt: TGTGCCAGCAGCGTAGGGGACGGTGAAGCTTTCTTT

clone_size: many
v_call: TRBV28
j_call: TRBJ2-3
d_call: NA
cdr3_aa: CASSFGGGRRQYF
cdr3_nt: TGTGCCAGCAGTTTTGGTGGGGGCCGGAGGCAGTATTTT

clone_size: NA
v_call: TRBV16
j_call: TRBJ1-5
d_call: NA
cdr3_aa: CASSQAGPNQPQHF
cdr3_nt: TGTGCCAGCAGCCAGGCCGGGCCGAATCAGCCCCAGCATTTT

clone_size: many
v_call: TRBV20-1
j_call: TRBJ1-1
d_call: NA
cdr3_aa: CSARDNLPEGENTEAFF
cdr3_nt: TGCAGTGCTAGAGATAACCTACCTGAGGGAGAGAACACTGAAGCTTTCTTT

clone_size: many
v_call: TRBV13
j_call: TRBJ1-1
d_call: NA
cdr3_aa: CASSSRDSNTEAFF
cdr3_nt: TGTGCCAGCAGCTCTCGGGACTCCAACACTGAAGCTTTCTTT

clone_size: NA
v_call: TRBV4-3
j_call: TRBJ2-7
d_call: NA
cdr3_aa: CASSQEPLASSYEQYF
cdr3_nt: TGCGCCAGCAGCCAAGAACCCCTCGCAAGCTCCTACGAGCAGTACTTC

clone_size: few
v_call: TRBV7-8
j_call: TRBJ1-1
d_call: NA
cdr3_aa: CASSWTAGGEAFF
cdr3_nt: TGTGCCAGTTCGTGGACGGCGGGAGGTGAAGCTTTCTTT

clone_size: few
v_call: TRBV7-6
j_call: TRBJ2-5
d_call: NA
cdr3_aa: CASSLLNTGMETQYF
cdr3_nt: TGTGCCAGCAGCTTACTAAACACAGGGATGGAGACCCAGTACTTC

clone_size: NA
v_call: TRBV2
j_call: TRBJ2-5
d_call: TRBD2
cdr3_aa: CASIRRTSGMKQETQYF
cdr3_nt: TGTGCCAGCATACGCCGGACTAGCGGGATGAAACAAGAGACCCAGTACTTC

clone_size: many
v_call: TRBV7-3
j_call: TRBJ2-2
d_call: NA
cdr3_aa: CASSSTNTGELFF
cdr3_nt: TGTGCCAGCAGCTCGACTAACACCGGGGAGCTGTTTTTT

clone_size: many
v_call: TRBV7-2
j_call: TRBJ1-6
d_call: NA
cdr3_aa: CASSFGATANSPLHF
cdr3_nt: TGTGCCAGCAGCTTCGGCGCAACAGCAAATTCACCCCTCCACTTT

clone_size: NA
v_call: TRBV2
j_call: TRBJ2-3
d_call: TRBD2
cdr3_aa: CASTQATSGYDTQYF
cdr3_nt: TGTGCCAGCACCCAGGCCACTAGCGGGTACGATACGCAGTATTTT

clone_size: NA
v_call: TRBV5-1
j_call: TRBJ1-4
d_call: NA
cdr3_aa: CASSPEQINEKLFF
cdr3_nt: TGCGCCAGCAGCCCCGAACAGATTAATGAAAAACTGTTTTTT

clone_size: few
v_call: TRBV4-1
j_call: TRBJ2-3
d_call: TRBD2
cdr3_aa: CASSQGDSGESSTDTQYF
cdr3_nt: TGCGCCAGCAGCCAAGGCGATAGCGGGGAGTCTAGCACAGATACGCAGTATTTT

clone_size: NA
v_call: TRBV4-2
j_call: TRBJ2-2
d_call: TRBD2
cdr3_aa: CASSPEAAGAANTGELFF
cdr3_nt: TGTGCCAGCAGCCCGGAAGCGGCGGGAGCTGCGAACACCGGGGAGCTGTTTTTT

clone_size: NA
v_call: TRBV24-1
j_call: TRBJ2-1
d_call: NA
cdr3_aa: CATSDMEVVSYNEQFF
cdr3_nt: TGTGCCACCAGTGACATGGAAGTGGTCTCCTACAATGAGCAGTTCTTC

clone_size: few
v_call: TRBV19
j_call: TRBJ1-1
d_call: NA
cdr3_aa: CASSMNYNTEAFF
cdr3_nt: TGTGCCAGTAGTATGAACTACAACACTGAAGCTTTCTTT

clone_size: NA
v_call: TRBV28
j_call: TRBJ1-1
d_call: NA
cdr3_aa: CALGGANTEAFF
cdr3_nt: TGTGCCCTCGGGGGCGCAAACACTGAAGCTTTCTTT

clone_size: NA
v_call: TRBV6-5
j_call: TRBJ1-6
d_call: NA
cdr3_aa: CASSYSPPTRSYNSPLHF
cdr3_nt: TGTGCCAGCAGTTACTCCCCACCTACCCGCTCCTATAATTCACCCCTCCACTTT

clone_size: few
v_call: TRBV29-1
j_call: TRBJ2-7
d_call: TRBD1
cdr3_aa: CSVTPADRVYEQYF
cdr3_nt: TGCAGCGTTACCCCGGCGGACAGGGTCTACGAGCAGTACTTC

clone_size: many
v_call: TRBV6-2/TRBV6-3
j_call: TRBJ1-1
d_call: NA
cdr3_aa: CASSLPGGEAFF
cdr3_nt: TGTGCCAGCAGTCTTCCGGGAGGGGAAGCTTTCTTT

clone_size: many
v_call: TRBV11-3
j_call: TRBJ2-2
d_call: NA
cdr3_aa: CASSSKAGTANTGELFF
cdr3_nt: TGTGCCAGCAGCTCGAAAGCCGGGACTGCGAACACCGGGGAGCTGTTTTTT

clone_size: many
v_call: TRBV28
j_call: TRBJ1-2
d_call: NA
cdr3_aa: CASSLGTTFYGYTF
cdr3_nt: TGTGCCAGCAGTTTAGGGACAACCTTCTATGGCTACACCTTC

clone_size: NA
v_call: TRBV3-1
j_call: TRBJ2-7
d_call: NA
cdr3_aa: CASSPSWVVPYEQYF
cdr3_nt: TGTGCCAGCAGTCCTTCTTGGGTCGTACCCTACGAGCAGTACTTC

clone_size: few
v_call: TRBV5-1
j_call: TRBJ1-5
d_call: NA
cdr3_aa: CASSPGTYPSNQPQHF
cdr3_nt: TGCGCCAGCAGCCCAGGGACCTACCCTAGCAATCAGCCCCAGCATTTT

clone_size: NA
v_call: TRBV11-2
j_call: TRBJ2-7
d_call: NA
cdr3_aa: CASSHMDNRQYF
cdr3_nt: TGTGCCAGCAGCCATATGGACAACCGGCAGTACTTC

clone_size: NA
v_call: TRBV28
j_call: TRBJ2-7
d_call: NA
cdr3_aa: CASRQGSHEQYF
cdr3_nt: TGTGCCAGCAGACAAGGGTCCCACGAGCAGTACTTC

clone_size: few
v_call: TRBV2
j_call: TRBJ1-2
d_call: NA
cdr3_aa: CASSSYGGSIDHGYTF
cdr3_nt: TGTGCCAGCAGTTCTTATGGCGGGAGCATCGACCATGGCTACACCTTC

clone_size: few
v_call: TRBV2
j_call: TRBJ1-2
d_call: NA
cdr3_aa: CASNRYGYTF
cdr3_nt: TGTGCCAGCAACAGATATGGCTACACCTTC

clone_size: few
v_call: TRBV6-6
j_call: TRBJ2-3
d_call: TRBD2
cdr3_aa: CASSPGGSSTDTQYF
cdr3_nt: TGTGCCAGCTCACCGGGGGGGTCTAGCACAGATACGCAGTATTTT

clone_size: many
v_call: TRBV20-1
j_call: TRBJ1-1
d_call: NA
cdr3_aa: CSAPTLMNTEAFF
cdr3_nt: TGCAGTGCACCGACACTGATGAACACTGAAGCTTTCTTT

clone_size: NA
v_call: TRBV20-1
j_call: TRBJ1-2
d_call: TRBD1
cdr3_aa: CSASGTGTNNYGYTF
cdr3_nt: TGCAGTGCGTCCGGGACAGGGACCAATAACTATGGCTACACCTTC

clone_size: NA
v_call: TRBV29-1
j_call: TRBJ2-5
d_call: NA
cdr3_aa: CSVAVGQETQYF
cdr3_nt: TGCAGCGTGGCCGTGGGACAAGAGACCCAGTACTTC

clone_size: NA
v_call: TRBV5-4
j_call: TRBJ1-6
d_call: NA
cdr3_aa: CASSLGWAGKGNSPLHF
cdr3_nt: TGTGCCAGCAGCTTGGGATGGGCAGGGAAGGGGAATTCACCCCTCCACTTT